This T cell receptor (beta chain) was found in a study of cytomegalovirus exposure and HLA in healthy donors. Study findings and constraints: Sequence variants that were highly shared formed a cluster that was likely a sequencing artifact. As was reported, the HLA-A and HLA-B alleles of most subjects were accurately predicted from TCR beta sequences. Indistinguishable V segments, including TRBV6-2 and TRBV6-3, were excluded.

Researchers ran the PCR with 60 Vbeta and 13 Jbeta primers. Sequenced by immunoSEQ multiplex PCR; TCRdb stores in-frame clones only, minus some. The sample yields 150,000 to 200,000 clones, 80% seen once. Germline lookup yields CDR1 SEHNR and CDR2 FQNEAQ (reference sequence). The CDR3 has 16 residues. A single count supports this clone. Its antigen is not identified. The junction differs from germline at one of its ends, possibly a read error. Source material: PBMCs. The chain uses TRBV7-9 and TRBJ1-4; possible D gene TRBD1, 6 bases. The TCR originated in a man aged 25-45 years in good health and CMV-seropositive. The CDR3 region has the DNA TGTTCCAGCGGAATCACAGGGCTTACAACTAATGAAAAACTGTTTTTT. This sequence encodes CSSGITGLTTNEKLFF.